The T cell receptor beta chain under discussion was sequenced for a study of blood T cell repertoires in COVID-19. Looking at the study overall: The origin of the acute and convalescent COVID-19 samples was the United States, Italy and Spain.

Trimming cost V 7 bases and J 8 bases, with 12 bases left between them. The length of the CDR3 is 12 residues. In germline, CDR1 is SEHNR, CDR2 FQNEAQ (reference sequence). Some clones are missing from TCRdb's copy, which holds only in-frame ones; the method was immunoSEQ multiplex PCR. The table has a few hundred thousand clones, 90% seen once; the top ten hold roughly 16%. This study enrolled people aged about 18 to 100 from around 26 US geographic areas. The study recruited exposed participants who had met a COVID-19 case within 2 weeks before entry. This TCR came from a man younger than 45 who had been exposed to COVID-19. The chain carries TRBV7-9 and TRBJ2-1; D is unresolved. The sample was PBMCs or T cells enriched from blood (not recorded which). CDR3 in DNA: TGTGCCAGCACCAAACCTCAGGATGAGCAGTTCTTC. Protein: CASTKPQDEQFF. The complete variable domain, with remaining parts taken from reference TRBV7-9 and TRBJ2-1, reads DTGVSQNPRHKITKRGQNVTFRCDPISEHNRLYWYRQTLGQGPEFLTYFQNEAQLEKSRLLSDRFSAERPKGSFSTLEIQRTEQGDSAMYLCASTKPQDEQFFGPGTRLTVL.